This entry lists 10 T cell receptor beta chains sequenced from one sample in a study of T cell responses to AZD1222 COVID-19 vaccine. The repertoire was sequenced with immunoSEQ multiplex PCR; TCRdb's copy has only in-frame clones and lacks some. The sample has about 150,000 clones; about 90% are singletons. Sequencing was performed on peripheral blood, taken on day 0 of MenACWY control vaccination. Receptors were obtained from an adult in good health.

This clone was seen more than once but under ten times. The chain joins TRBV28 to TRBJ2-3, with D uncertain. Germline CDR1 reads MDHEN; CDR2 reads SYDVKM. Trimming removed 7 bases at V and 2 bases at J, with 13 bases between. The CDR3 spans 14 residues. CDR3 in DNA: TGTGCCAGCACTCTTACCCTTCTCACAGATACGCAGTATTTT. This sequence encodes CASTLTLLTDTQYF.

J is TRBJ1-3 and V is TRBV3-1 (or the pseudogene TRBV3-2); D might be TRBD1 (5 bases). This CDR3 spans 15 amino acids. Germline loops: CDR1 LGHDT, CDR2 YNNKEL (reference sequence). V was trimmed by 5 bases and J by 0 bases, leaving 11 bases between them. The CDR3 nucleotides read TGTGCCAGCAGCTGGGGGAGGGCCTCTGGAAACACCATATATTTT. Amino acids: CASSWGRASGNTIYF.

The chain employs TRBV30 and TRBJ1-6, with D perhaps TRBD1 (5 bases). The V and J ends lost 2 bases and 15 bases respectively, with 14 bases between them. The CDR3 is 12 residues long. CDR1 is GTSNPN and CDR2 is SVGIG in the germline V gene (reference sequence). CDR3 sequence: CAWSPSGALLHF. CDR3 sequence (DNA): TGTGCCTGGAGTCCGAGCGGGGCACTCCTCCACTTT.

The chain has TRBV19 and TRBJ1-5; 9 positions agree with TRBD1. The V segment lost 6 bases and the J segment 0 bases; nucleotides outside the gene matches: 9. Germline V gene data show CDR1 as LNHDA and CDR2 as SQIVND (reference sequence). The length of the CDR3 is 17 residues. The chain's CDR3 is CASSQRGQGRSNQPQHF. The DNA for the CDR3 is TGTGCCAGTAGCCAAAGGGGACAGGGTCGTAGCAATCAGCCCCAGCATTTT.

The chain carries TRBV19 and TRBJ1-5; perhaps TRBD1 as D (5 bases). Germline V gives CDR1 LNHDA, CDR2 SQIVND (reference sequence). V was pared by 1 base and J by 0 bases, with 7 bases between. CDR3 length equals 15 residues. Here the CDR3 DNA reads TGTGCCAGTAGTATAGGTACAGGTAGCAATCAGCCCCAGCATTTT. Its protein product is CASSIGTGSNQPQHF.

This CDR3 is CASSLKGRTGTTSGYTF. CDR3 DNA: TGTGCCAGCAGCTTGAAGGGGAGGACAGGGACCACCAGCGGCTACACCTTC. The rearrangement links TRBV5-4 to TRBJ1-2, with 8 bases that match TRBD1. The CDR3 loop spans 17 amino acids. V gave up 1 base and J gave up 8 bases; unmatched junction bases: 16. Germline loops: CDR1 SGHNT, CDR2 YYREEE (reference sequence).

The table lists this clone with a count of one. This chain connects TRBV7-3 to TRBJ2-3; no firm D call. Germline-derived CDR1 and CDR2 are SGHTA and FQGTGA. This CDR3 has 13 amino acids. Trimming removed 5 bases from V and 2 bases from J, with 8 bases in between. The CDR3 loop reads CASSPPYTDTQYF. CDR3 coding DNA: TGTGCCAGCAGCCCCCCCTACACAGATACGCAGTATTTT.

In its sample, this clone was seen once. The chain recombines TRBV19 with TRBJ2-7; 10 bases are a match to TRBD1. Germline-derived CDR1 and CDR2 are LNHDA and SQIVND (reference sequence). The CDR3 length is 15 residues. Trimming removed 8 bases from V and 5 bases from J; junction bases left unmatched: 12. The CDR3 region is CASCPRTGGVDEQYF. CDR3 bases: TGTGCCAGTTGTCCCCGGACAGGGGGGGTCGACGAGCAGTACTTC.

V and J are TRBV25-1 and TRBJ1-1; D is ambiguous. This CDR3 comprises 12 residues. Germline V CDR1 and CDR2: MGHDK, SYGVNS. V was cut by 0 bases and J by 10 bases, with 9 bases left in between. CDR3 residues: CASSEYGERAFF. As DNA, the CDR3 is TGTGCCAGCAGTGAATACGGGGAGAGAGCTTTCTTT.

This clone has just one count. The chain has TRBV6-5 and TRBJ1-2; a weak D match, TRBD1 (5 bases). Germline loops: CDR1 MNHEY, CDR2 SVGAGI. The V and J ends lost 7 bases and 2 bases respectively, with 17 bases between them. This CDR3 has 15 residues. In DNA form, the CDR3 reads TGTGCCAGCACTCAAAGGGACCGTTTAAACTATGGCTACACCTTC. This encodes CASTQRDRLNYGYTF.